This T cell receptor (beta chain) was documented in a study of T cells in Graves' hyperthyroidism and ophthalmopathy. This clonotype came up many times. From RNA transcripts, TCR beta CDR3 regions were amplified. First-round RT-PCR with HTBI primers amplified the TCR CDR3 region. Each CDR3 protein gets one entry after TCRdb re-called the multiplex PCR reads with MiXCR. Among about 52,000 distinct CDR3 sequences, approximately 48% were seen once, and the ten largest hold roughly 10%. Germline-derived CDR1 and CDR2 are LNHDA and SQIVND (reference sequence). V gave up 1 base and J gave up 4 bases; unmatched junction bases: 5. The CDR3 has 15 amino acids.

The chain carries TRBV19 and TRBJ2-7; 9 bases fit TRBD2. This TCR came from a woman aged 50 to 60 with Graves' ophthalmopathy. Sequencing was carried out using blood. This chain's CDR3 is CASSIGGLAGYEQYF. Here the CDR3 DNA reads TGTGCCAGTAGTATAGGAGGGCTAGCGGGATACGAGCAGTACTTC.